These 30 T cell receptor beta chains were all obtained from the same sample, sequenced in a study of blood T cell repertoires in COVID-19. Assay: immunoSEQ multiplex PCR; the TCRdb copy retains only in-frame clones and omits some. Among approximately 150,000 clones listed, approximately 84% were seen once. The material sequenced was peripheral blood. Receptor source: a human donor with acute or convalescent COVID-19. The donor label of this sample is uncertain.

This sequence joins TRBV6-2 or TRBV6-3 and TRBJ1-5; D uncertain. Germline V CDR1 and CDR2: MNHEY, SVGEGT. The CDR3 is 15 amino acids. Trimming took 0 bases from V and 6 from J, leaving 12 bases between them. CDR3 in DNA: TGTGCCAGCAGTTACTCTCGGGTAGTTGGTCAGCCCCAGCATTTT. Residues: CASSYSRVVGQPQHF.

V usage is TRBV5-1 and J usage is TRBJ1-5, with TRBD1 identical over 9 bases. The V gene's germline CDR1 is SGHRS and CDR2 YFSETQ. The CDR3 is 15 residues long. The trim removed 4 bases at V and 5 bases at J, leaving 7 bases unmatched. As DNA, the CDR3 is TGCGCCAGCAGCCCCGCGGGACAGGGCCATCAGCCCCAGCATTTT. Its translation is CASSPAGQGHQPQHF.

The chain combines TRBV19 with TRBJ1-6; D ambiguous. The CDR3 runs 16 residues. The V end lost 3 bases, the J end lost 4 bases, and 13 bases lay between the germline ends. From germline, CDR1 is LNHDA and CDR2 SQIVND (reference sequence). The CDR3 spells CASSILVEEYNSPLHF. The DNA of the CDR3 is TGTGCCAGTAGTATCCTCGTCGAGGAGTATAATTCACCCCTCCACTTT. The full variable domain, completed using reference TRBV19 and TRBJ1-6, is DGGITQSPKYLFRKEGQNVTLSCEQNLNHDAMYWYRQDPGQGLRLIYYSQIVNDFQKGDIAEGYSVSREKKESFPLTVTSAQKNPTAFYLCASSILVEEYNSPLHFGNGTRLTVT.

This chain links TRBV9 with TRBJ1-4; D remains ambiguous. Trimming removed 4 bases from V and 0 bases from J, with 10 bases in between. CDR3 length: 15 amino acids. The germline V gene has CDR1 SGDLS and CDR2 YYNGEE. The CDR3 region is CASSQSPATNEKLFF. Written as DNA, the CDR3 is TGTGCCAGCAGCCAGTCACCTGCAACTAATGAAAAACTGTTTTTT.

The V and J genes are TRBV30 and TRBJ2-5, with a possible D match to TRBD1 (5 bases). V was cut by 7 bases and J by 2 bases, with 20 bases left in between. CDR1 and CDR2 from the germline V gene are GTSNPN and SVGIG (reference sequence). The CDR3 contains 15 residues. The CDR3 spells CASRSQDMQQETQYF. CDR3 coding DNA: TGTGCCTCCCGGTCACAGGACATGCAACAAGAGACCCAGTACTTC.

The chain uses TRBV10-3 and TRBJ1-2; TRBD1 might be the D (6 bases). Trimming cost V 6 bases and J 6 bases, with 14 bases left between them. CDR3 size: 13 residues. Germline V gene sequence: CDR1 ENHRY, CDR2 SYGVKD. CDR3 nucleotide sequence: TGTGCCATCAGACAGGGTGGAGTTAATGGCTACACCTTC. Amino acid sequence: CAIRQGGVNGYTF.

The chain combines TRBV6-1 with TRBJ1-2; no definite D call. With 1 base removed from V and 1 base from J, the gap between germline ends came to 7 bases. The CDR3 loop spans 14 amino acids. The germline CDR1 and CDR2 sequences are MNHNS and SASEGT. The CDR3 protein is CASSEVGSNYGYTF. The CDR3 nucleotides read TGTGCCAGCAGTGAAGTAGGGAGTAACTATGGCTACACCTTC.

This rearrangement joins TRBV21-1 to TRBJ1-1; TRBD1 reflects the table's D call only, with no check against the DNA. TRBV21-1 is tagged as a pseudogene. There are 13 residues in the CDR3. The CDR3: CASSKVRGEEAFF. Here the CDR3 DNA reads TGTGCCAGCAGCAAAGTCAGGGGGGAGGAAGCTTTCTTT.

The CDR3 sequence: CASSIDSEGRAFF. Written as DNA, the CDR3 is TGTGCCAGTAGTATAGATTCTGAGGGGAGGGCTTTCTTT. The chain has TRBV19 and TRBJ1-1; the D gene is possibly TRBD1 (5 bases). The CDR3 length is 13 residues. Trimming removed 0 bases from V and 11 bases from J, with 13 bases in between. The germline CDR1 and CDR2 sequences are LNHDA and SQIVND (reference sequence).

The chain carries TRBV7-6 and TRBJ1-1; D remains unclear. This CDR3 has 13 residues. The germline V gene encodes CDR1 SGHVS and CDR2 FNYEAQ. Trimming removed 5 bases at V and 2 bases at J, with 9 bases between. CDR3 region: CASSIQSNTEAFF. In nucleotides, the CDR3 is TGTGCCAGCAGCATACAGAGTAACACTGAAGCTTTCTTT.

The chain combines TRBV19 with TRBJ1-5; D uncertain. CDR1 is LNHDA and CDR2 is SQIVND in the germline V gene (reference sequence). V gave up 4 bases and J gave up 0 bases, with 7 bases separating them. This CDR3 has 14 residues. CDR3 amino acids: CASSTPYSNQPQHF. CDR3 nucleotides: TGTGCCAGTAGTACCCCCTATAGCAATCAGCCCCAGCATTTT.

The V gene is TRBV7-2, the J gene TRBJ2-1; perhaps TRBD1 as D (6 bases). Trimming left V 0 bases short and J 7 bases short, with 10 bases between. The germline V gene encodes CDR1 SGHTA and CDR2 FQGNSA. The CDR3 runs 14 residues. This CDR3 reads CASSLAGAKNEQFF. DNA of the CDR3: TGTGCCAGCAGCTTAGCGGGGGCTAAAAATGAGCAGTTCTTC.

V usage is TRBV30 and J usage is TRBJ1-2, with D possibly TRBD1 on 6 matching bases. The germline V gene encodes CDR1 GTSNPN and CDR2 SVGIG (reference sequence). V shed 5 bases and J shed 5 bases, with 15 bases lying between them. The CDR3 is 13 amino acids. CDR3 region: CAWVIKGGYGYTF. Here the CDR3 DNA reads TGTGCCTGGGTCATAAAAGGGGGATATGGCTACACCTTC.

The chain employs TRBV27 and TRBJ1-1; D gene unclear. The V end lost 2 bases, the J end lost 4 bases, and 11 bases lay between the germline ends. This CDR3 has 14 amino acids. Germline assignment: CDR1 MNHEY and CDR2 SMNVEV (reference sequence). CDR3 nucleotides: TGTGCCAGCAGTTTAGGAGGCTGGAGCACTGAAGCTTTCTTT. Translation gives CASSLGGWSTEAFF.

A few counts support this clone. The CDR3 region is CASSLQPDRVAYNEQFF. The CDR3 DNA is TGTGCCAGCAGCCTTCAGCCCGACAGGGTAGCCTACAATGAGCAGTTCTTC. The chain recombines TRBV7-3 with TRBJ2-1; 7 bases match TRBD1. The V and J ends lost 5 bases and 2 bases, in that order; junction bases with no gene match: 12. This CDR3 has 17 residues. Germline V lookup: CDR1 SGHTA, CDR2 FQGTGA.

This clone turned up a few times. The chain carries TRBV6-1 and TRBJ2-6; 12 nucleotides align to TRBD2. V trimming: 1 base; J trimming: 0 bases; junction bases outside the gene matches: 4. The CDR3 extends over 19 amino acids. Germline CDR1 is MNHNS and CDR2 is SASEGT. CDR3 in DNA: TGTGCCAGCAGTGAAGATGGACTAGCGGGGATCTCTGGGGCCAACGTCCTGACTTTC. Its protein product is CASSEDGLAGISGANVLTF.

As DNA, the CDR3 is TGTGCCAGAAGCTTCCGAGCGGGAGCCCTACTTTACGAGCAGTACGTC. Translated: CARSFRAGALLYEQYV. The V gene is TRBV5-3, the J gene TRBJ2-7; TRBD2 matches at 8 bases. TRBV5-3 is treated as an ORF (open reading frame) with a function not yet certain. This CDR3 has 16 amino acids. Trimming took 2 bases from V and 4 from J; bases not matched to a gene: 11.

The V and J genes are TRBV5-4 and TRBJ2-3; TRBD2 matches at 11 bases. The CDR3 covers 20 residues. Germline CDR1 reads SGHNT; CDR2 reads YYREEE (reference sequence). V was clipped by 4 bases and J by 0 bases; unmatched bases: 16. CDR3 sequence (DNA): TGTGCCAGCAGCCCGGGACAGGAGACTAGCGGGGCACTTAGCACAGATACGCAGTATTTT. It is translated as CASSPGQETSGALSTDTQYF.

This chain connects TRBV10-3 to TRBJ2-7; 10 bases align to TRBD1. The J segment lost 2 bases and the V segment lost 6 bases, leaving 4 bases of the junction unmatched. This CDR3 spans 14 amino acids. CDR1 and CDR2 from the germline V gene are ENHRY and SYGVKD. In DNA, the CDR3 is TGTGCCATCAGCCCGGGACAGGGGACCTACGAGCAGTACTTC. Translating it yields CAISPGQGTYEQYF.

The V and J genes are TRBV18 and TRBJ1-5; possible D gene TRBD1, 5 bases. CDR3 length: 15 amino acids. The germline V and J ends were trimmed by 3 bases and 4 bases, with 13 bases remaining between them. Germline V gene lookup returns CDR1 KGHSH and CDR2 LQKENI. CDR3 loop: CASSPGGVGNQPQHF. As DNA, the CDR3 is TGTGCCAGCTCACCGGGAGGGGTGGGGAATCAGCCCCAGCATTTT.

The chain combines TRBV7-9 with TRBJ2-3, with 9 bases identical to TRBD1. Germline values: CDR1 SEHNR, CDR2 FQNEAQ (reference sequence). CDR3 length: 15 amino acids. With V trimmed by 6 bases and J by 4 bases, 8 bases remained unmatched. In DNA form, the CDR3 reads TGTGCCAGCAGAACCGGGACAGGGAGTCCAGATACGCAGTATTTT. Its protein is CASRTGTGSPDTQYF.

V usage is TRBV5-4 and J usage is TRBJ2-5; 7 bases are a match to TRBD1. Trimming cost V 4 bases and J 10 bases; bases outside gene matches: 13. The CDR3 has 14 residues. Germline V CDR1 and CDR2: SGHNT, YYREEE (reference sequence). CDR3 nucleotide sequence: TGTGCCAGCAGCCGAGACGAACAGGGGAGAGACCAGTACTTC. Its protein is CASSRDEQGRDQYF.

The CDR3, as DNA: TGCGCCAGCAGCATCGGGACAGGGGGGTACGAGCAGTACTTC. Its translation: CASSIGTGGYEQYF. V usage is TRBV5-1 and J usage is TRBJ2-7; the match to TRBD1 covers 11 bases. CDR1 and CDR2 from the germline V gene are SGHRS and YFSETQ. V was pared by 4 bases and J by 4 bases, with 4 bases of the junction left unmatched. This CDR3 has 14 amino acids.

This clone was observed a single time. This chain connects TRBV5-4 to TRBJ2-1; 10 bases map to TRBD2. Looked up from germline, CDR1 is SGHNT and CDR2 is YYREEE (reference sequence). Trimming cost V 6 bases and J 3 bases; bases outside gene matches: 12. The CDR3 loop spans 17 amino acids. CDR3 bases: TGTGCCAGCACCAAAGGCCCCGGGACTAGCGTCTACAATGAGCAGTTCTTC. This gives the protein CASTKGPGTSVYNEQFF.

This clone was picked up one time. V usage is TRBV24-1 and J usage is TRBJ2-1; 9 bases fit TRBD2. The V gene end was trimmed by 1 base and the J gene end by 9 bases; junction bases not matched to a gene: 6. Germline V gene sequence: CDR1 KGHDR, CDR2 SFDVKD. The CDR3 runs to 15 residues. In nucleotides, the CDR3 is TGTGCCACCAGTGATTTACGCCTAGCGGGATCTGAGCAGTTCTTC. The encoded protein is CATSDLRLAGSEQFF.

The chain is built from TRBV7-2 and TRBJ1-4; possibly TRBD1 for D (6 bases). The CDR3 totals 14 residues. Deletions cut 8 bases from V and 11 bases from J, with 21 bases between. Germline assignment: CDR1 SGHTA and CDR2 FQGNSA. The CDR3 DNA sequence: TGTGCCAGCTCAAAGTCCGTAGGGGGTGGGAAACTGTTTTTT. Translating it yields CASSKSVGGGKLFF. Full variable domain (missing parts from reference TRBV7-2 and TRBJ1-4): GAGVSQSPSNKVTEKGKDVELRCDPISGHTALYWYRQSLGQGLEFLIYFQGNSAPDKSGLPSDRFSAERTGGSVSTLTIQRTQQEDSAVYLCASSKSVGGGKLFFGSGTQLSVL.

This chain uses TRBV28 with TRBJ2-7, with 8 bases that match TRBD1. After removal of 3 bases from V and 6 bases from J, the junction contained 10 bases not matched to a gene. The CDR3 extends over 15 amino acids. Germline V gene sequence: CDR1 MDHEN, CDR2 SYDVKM. CDR3 amino acids: CASSFQTGDGGEQYF. CDR3 DNA sequence: TGTGCCAGCAGTTTTCAGACAGGGGATGGTGGCGAGCAGTACTTC. Full variable domain (rest looked up from reference TRBV28 and TRBJ2-7): DVKVTQSSRYLVKRTGEKVFLECVQDMDHENMFWYRQDPGLGLRLIYFSYDVKMKEKGDIPEGYSVSREKKERFSLILESASTNQTSMYLCASSFQTGDGGEQYFGPGTRLTVT.

The chain couples TRBV10-3 to TRBJ2-3, with D uncertain. Per germline, CDR1 ENHRY and CDR2 SYGVKD. Trimming took 2 bases from V and 4 from J, leaving 4 bases between them. The CDR3 has 12 amino acids. Here the CDR3 reads CAISEGPDTQYF. CDR3 coding DNA: TGTGCCATCAGTGAGGGGCCAGATACGCAGTATTTT.

The rearrangement links TRBV10-3 to TRBJ2-1; D possibly corresponds to TRBD2 (5 bases). The V and J ends lost 4 bases and 7 bases respectively, with 8 bases between them. Germline CDR1 is ENHRY and CDR2 is SYGVKD. The CDR3 consists of 12 residues. In nucleotides, the CDR3 is TGTGCCATCAGTGTCGGGGAGAATGAGCAGTTCTTC. Protein sequence: CAISVGENEQFF.

This clone showed up just a few times. This sequence joins TRBV23-1 and TRBJ2-3, with D possibly matching TRBD2 (5 bases). TRBV23-1 is known as an ORF, though its function is uncertain. CDR3 length: 14 amino acids. Trimming stripped 2 bases from V and 11 bases from J, with 17 bases between. CDR3: CASSQPGLGGEQYF. CDR3 sequence (DNA): TGCGCCAGCAGTCAACCAGGCTTAGGAGGTGAGCAGTATTTT.